These 6 T cell receptor beta chains originate from one sample sequenced in a study of shared clonotypes between healthy human individuals. Data came from immunoSEQ multiplex PCR; TCRdb stores just in-frame clones and leaves some out. The repertoire includes nearly 1 million clones, less than 85% of them detected once, and over 1.3% sits in the top ten. Sequenced input: memory CD4+ T cells sorted from blood. Subset indicated: CD45RA-negative fraction. Receptor source: a man younger than 30 in good health.

The genes are TRBV5-6 and TRBJ2-3; maybe TRBD2 (6 bases). The CDR3 length is 16 residues. V shed 4 bases and J shed 4 bases, with 19 bases lying between them. Germline V lookup: CDR1 SGHDT, CDR2 YYEEEE. The chain's CDR3 is CASSRRGTPWADTQYF. CDR3 in DNA: TGTGCCAGCAGCCGCAGAGGGACTCCATGGGCAGATACGCAGTATTTT. Variable domain in full (rest from reference TRBV5-6 and TRBJ2-3): DAGVTQSPTHLIKTRGQQVTLRCSPKSGHDTVSWYQQALGQGPQFIFQYYEEEERQRGNFPDRFSGHQFPNYSSELNVNALLLGDSALYLCASSRRGTPWADTQYFGPGTRLTVL.

V gene TRBV11-1 combines with J gene TRBJ2-1; 9 nucleotides match TRBD1. V was pared by 1 base and J by 6 bases, with 4 bases of the junction left unmatched. Looked up from germline, CDR1 is SGHAT and CDR2 is FQDESV (reference sequence). The CDR3 extends over 15 amino acids. This CDR3 reads CASSLDRGRINEQFF. The CDR3 bases are TGTGCCAGCAGCTTAGACAGGGGGCGAATCAATGAGCAGTTCTTC. Using reference TRBV11-1 and TRBJ2-1 for the parts outside the CDR3, the full variable domain is EAEVAQSPRYKITEKSQAVAFWCDPISGHATLYWYRQILGQGPELLVQFQDESVVDDSQLPKDRFSAERLKGVDSTLKIQPAELGDSAMYLCASSLDRGRINEQFFGPGTRLTVL.

This chain links TRBV4-1 with TRBJ2-5, with D perhaps TRBD2 (6 bases). Germline CDR1 and CDR2: MGHRA and YSYEKL. V was cut by 4 bases and J by 5 bases, with 11 bases left in between. This CDR3 contains 13 residues. Written as DNA, the CDR3 is TGCGCCAGCAGCCGACTTGGAGGGGAGACCCAGTACTTC. Protein: CASSRLGGETQYF.

The chain couples TRBV7-2 to TRBJ2-7, with D unclear. In germline, CDR1 is SGHTA, CDR2 FQGNSA. V was clipped by 1 base and J by 7 bases, with 11 bases between them. This CDR3 contains 13 residues. CDR3 in amino acids: CASSLEALGEQYF. The CDR3 region has the DNA TGTGCCAGCAGCTTAGAAGCGCTAGGGGAGCAGTACTTC.

This sequence joins TRBV4-1 and TRBJ2-5; 8 bases are a match to TRBD2. The germline gives CDR1 MGHRA, CDR2 YSYEKL. V trimming: 3 bases; J trimming: 0 bases; junction bases outside the gene matches: 3. The CDR3 is 15 amino acids. The DNA of the CDR3 is TGCGCCAGCAGCCAGGGACTAGTGTACCAAGAGACCCAGTACTTC. Translation gives CASSQGLVYQETQYF.

Here the CDR3 DNA reads TGTGCCAGCAGTAACGGACAAGACACCGGGGAGCTGTTTTTT. Translation gives CASSNGQDTGELFF. This sequence joins TRBV6-6 and TRBJ2-2; D is perhaps TRBD1 (5 bases). CDR3 length: 14 residues. From germline, CDR1 is MNHNY and CDR2 SVGAGI (reference sequence). V was shortened by 5 bases and J by 3 bases, with 10 bases between the two germline ends.